This T cell receptor beta chain emerged from a study of regulatory dendritic cells for organ transplantation. Across the whole study: Regulatory dendritic cells were monocyte-derived, receiving vitamin D3 on days 0 and 4 and IL-10 on day 4. Overall study findings and caveats: Mature dendritic cells appeared to drive more memory CD8+ clonal expansion than regulatory ones. Naive CD4+ and CD8+ repertoires were highly diverse; memory CD8+ was most oligoclonal.

Unmatched junction bases numbered 7, after V lost 3 bases and J lost 7 bases. The CDR3 contains 15 residues. Germline V gene sequence: CDR1 SNHLY, CDR2 FYNNEI. Only in-frame clones appear in the TCRdb table, and some are missing; sequencing was by immunoSEQ multiplex PCR. The sample shows just under 8,000 clones, 65% to 70% of them seen only once. Allogeneic regulatory or mature dendritic cells were co-cultured for 5 days with CFSE-labeled sorted T cells at 1:10. FACS sorted CD4+ or CD8+ T cells into CD45RA+ naive and CD45RO+ memory. Details on this clone: Its specificity is not known.

The clonotype originates from a human donor in good health. This chain joins TRBV2 and TRBJ2-2; 8 nucleotides agree with TRBD2. Specimen: memory CD4+ T cells from blood cultured with dendritic cells. The subset denotes: CD45RO+ memory T cells. The CDR3 region is CASSDRRGGIGELFF. Here the CDR3 DNA reads TGTGCCAGCAGTGATCGACGGGGGGGGATCGGGGAGCTGTTTTTT.